What follows is one T cell receptor beta chain and its context. What it recognizes is unknown. This sample is part of a study of cytomegalovirus exposure and HLA in healthy donors. Across the whole study: Inside one of the first data releases sat roughly 80 million unique TCRs taken from HLA-typed donors.

PCR employed 60 Vbeta and 13 Jbeta primers. The data were produced by immunoSEQ multiplex PCR, yet TCRdb's version contains in-frame clones alone and is incomplete. The sample table includes tens of thousands of clones. General study results and limits: There were several of the most significant clusters that appeared linked to common viral pathogens in a later analysis. Most observed TCR sequences were rare, whereas some public TCRs were detected in many donors.

The length of the CDR3 is 16 residues. The V and J ends lost 0 bases and 2 bases respectively, with 14 bases between them. CDR1 is SGHDT, CDR2 YYEEEE, per germline. The TCR sequence derives from a human donor in good health. What was sequenced was PBMCs. The V and J genes are TRBV5-6 and TRBJ2-5; the D gene is possibly TRBD2 (6 bases). The CDR3 DNA is TGTGCCAGCAGCTTGGGGGCCGGGACTGTACAAGAGACCCAGTACTTC. The encoded protein is CASSLGAGTVQETQYF.